This T cell receptor beta chain stems from a study of T cell responses to AZD1222 COVID-19 vaccine. The study, taken as a whole, reports: Across the whole spike, CD4 TCRs peaked at regions 160-218 and 743-854.

With regard to this clone: The antigen is unknown.

Trimming left V 3 bases short and J 2 bases short, with 8 bases between. The CDR3 spans 15 residues. Germline CDR1 and CDR2: MNHEY and SMNVEV (reference sequence). Profiling relied on immunoSEQ multiplex PCR, and the TCRdb table lists in-frame clones only, not all of them. The sample has under 200,000 clones, more than 80% seen once; the top ten hold approximately 4%. The TCR sequence derives from an adult who received the MenACWY meningococcal vaccine as a control. Here the sequenced sample was peripheral blood, taken 28 days after the second dose of the MenACWY control vaccine. The chain is built from TRBV27 and TRBJ2-6; D gene ambiguous. Written as DNA, the CDR3 is TGTGCCAGCAGTTTGGTCCGGACTGGGGCCAACGTCCTGACTTTC. It codes for CASSLVRTGANVLTF.